This is a list of T cell receptor beta chains from one sample in a study of blood T cell repertoires in COVID-19. Measured with immunoSEQ multiplex PCR; TCRdb has only the in-frame clones, and not every one. This table has over 55,000 clones, 65% to 90% appearing once. Sequencing used peripheral blood. The source is a man aged 50-60 years with COVID-19, enrolled during active disease. Each CDR3 is given with its conserved first and last residue. The D gene is left open where the match is weak. Not all rows give a size; the values are once, few, many and, for expanded clones, a class.

J: TRBJ2-1; D: .; size: .; V: TRBV20-1; DNA: TGCAGTGCACCGAACCGGGAGTGGCAGTTCTTC; CDR3: CSAPNREWQFF
J: TRBJ2-3; D: .; size: .; V: TRBV5-1; DNA: TGCGCCAGCAGCCCAGGACAAAGCACAGATACGCAGTATTTT; CDR3: CASSPGQSTDTQYF
J: TRBJ2-1; D: TRBD1; size: .; V: TRBV7-2; DNA: TGTGCCAGCAGCTTATTGACAGGGGACGAGCAGTTCTTC; CDR3: CASSLLTGDEQFF
J: TRBJ2-7; D: .; size: .; V: TRBV9; DNA: TGTGCCAGCAGCGTAGCTGGAGGGACCAGCATATACGAGCAGTACTTC; CDR3: CASSVAGGTSIYEQYF
J: TRBJ2-3; D: TRBD2; size: .; V: TRBV20-1; DNA: TGCAGTGCTAGTCGAGGGAGGGCCTTCGCAGATACGCAGTATTTT; CDR3: CSASRGRAFADTQYF
J: TRBJ2-1; D: TRBD1; size: .; V: TRBV6-5; DNA: TGTGCCAGCAGGTACCGGGGGACAGGGCACAATGAGCAGTTCTTC; CDR3: CASRYRGTGHNEQFF
J: TRBJ2-2; D: TRBD2; size: .; V: TRBV6-5; DNA: TGTGCCAGTACTAGCGGGGGGAACACCGGGGAGCTGTTTTTT; CDR3: CASTSGGNTGELFF
J: TRBJ2-2; D: TRBD1; size: .; V: TRBV6-6; DNA: TGTGCCAGCAGTCGAAACAGGGGTCGGAACACCGGGGAGCTGTTTTTT; CDR3: CASSRNRGRNTGELFF
J: TRBJ2-6; D: .; size: .; V: TRBV7-3; DNA: TGTGCCAGCAGCCGGGGGGCCGGCTCTGGGGCCAACGTCCTGACTTTC; CDR3: CASSRGAGSGANVLTF
J: TRBJ1-6; D: TRBD1; size: .; V: TRBV5-4; DNA: TGTGCCAGCAGCTTAGGGGACAGTTTTTCACCCCTCCACTTT; CDR3: CASSLGDSFSPLHF
J: TRBJ1-6; D: TRBD1; size: .; V: TRBV6-6; DNA: TGTGCCAGCACCCCGGACAGGGGAGTTCCCCTCCACTTT; CDR3: CASTPDRGVPLHF
J: TRBJ2-1; D: TRBD2; size: .; V: TRBV7-7; DNA: TGTGCTAGCAGCTTAGCCATAGCGGGGGCCTACAATGAGCAGTTCTTC; CDR3: CASSLAIAGAYNEQFF
J: TRBJ2-3; D: .; size: .; V: TRBV29-1; DNA: TGCAGCGGAAGCGGATACACAGATACGCAGTATTTT; CDR3: CSGSGYTDTQYF
J: TRBJ1-1; D: .; size: few; V: TRBV21-1; DNA: TGTGCCAGCAGCAAACAGATAACTGAAGCTTTCTTT; CDR3: CASSKQITEAFF
J: TRBJ1-3; D: .; size: .; V: TRBV9; DNA: TGTGCCAGCAGCGTGACCCCGTCGACGCAGACTTCTGGAAACACCATATATTTT; CDR3: CASSVTPSTQTSGNTIYF
J: TRBJ2-5; D: TRBD2; size: .; V: TRBV11-2; DNA: TGTGCCAGCAGCTTAGATGCACGGGGCGGGAGGGTTTTGAAAAAGACCCAGTACTTC; CDR3: CASSLDARGGRVLKKTQYF
J: TRBJ2-1; D: .; size: few; V: TRBV28; DNA: TGTGCCAGCAGTTTAGTGCCAGGGCATAGCTACAATGAGCAGTTCTTC; CDR3: CASSLVPGHSYNEQFF
J: TRBJ2-1; D: TRBD2; size: .; V: TRBV12-3/TRBV12-4; DNA: TGTGCCAGCAGTTTACGCGGGAGTCAAATCTTC; CDR3: CASSLRGSQIF
J: TRBJ1-2; D: .; size: .; V: TRBV29-1; DNA: TGCAGCGTCATCCGGCACGGAGCAGCTAACTATGGCTACACCTTC; CDR3: CSVIRHGAANYGYTF
J: TRBJ1-5; D: .; size: few; V: TRBV15; DNA: TGTGCCACCAGCAGAGATCTTGCGAATCAGCCCCAGCATTTT; CDR3: CATSRDLANQPQHF
J: TRBJ1-1; D: .; size: .; V: TRBV19; DNA: TGTGCCAGTAGTAACTCCCCGCAGGGTACTGAAGCTTTCTTT; CDR3: CASSNSPQGTEAFF
J: TRBJ2-5; D: .; size: .; V: TRBV24-1; DNA: TGTGCCACCAGTGGATCGTCAGGGCCAAAGGAAGAGACCCAGTACTTC; CDR3: CATSGSSGPKEETQYF
J: TRBJ1-1; D: .; size: .; V: TRBV12-3/TRBV12-4; DNA: TGTGCCAGCAGTTTTGGGGGCGTGGGTGAAGCTTTCTTT; CDR3: CASSFGGVGEAFF
J: TRBJ2-1; D: TRBD2; size: .; V: TRBV24-1; DNA: TGTGCCACCAGTGATTTGGGGCTAGCGGGAGGGGGTGAGCAGTTCTTC; CDR3: CATSDLGLAGGGEQFF
J: TRBJ1-6; D: TRBD1; size: .; V: TRBV19; DNA: TGTGCCAGTAATTCGCGAGGACAGGGGATATCACCCCTCCACTTT; CDR3: CASNSRGQGISPLHF
J: TRBJ2-3; D: TRBD2; size: .; V: TRBV4-1; DNA: TGCGCCAGCAGCCAGACTAGCGGGGGGGGAGATACGCAGTATTTT; CDR3: CASSQTSGGGDTQYF
J: TRBJ2-1; D: TRBD1; size: .; V: TRBV5-4; DNA: TGTGCCAGCAGCTTGGATAGGGGGCTTTACAATGAGCAGTTCTTC; CDR3: CASSLDRGLYNEQFF
J: TRBJ1-3; D: .; size: .; V: TRBV9; DNA: TGTGCCAGCAGCTCCGGTACAAACACCATATATTTT; CDR3: CASSSGTNTIYF